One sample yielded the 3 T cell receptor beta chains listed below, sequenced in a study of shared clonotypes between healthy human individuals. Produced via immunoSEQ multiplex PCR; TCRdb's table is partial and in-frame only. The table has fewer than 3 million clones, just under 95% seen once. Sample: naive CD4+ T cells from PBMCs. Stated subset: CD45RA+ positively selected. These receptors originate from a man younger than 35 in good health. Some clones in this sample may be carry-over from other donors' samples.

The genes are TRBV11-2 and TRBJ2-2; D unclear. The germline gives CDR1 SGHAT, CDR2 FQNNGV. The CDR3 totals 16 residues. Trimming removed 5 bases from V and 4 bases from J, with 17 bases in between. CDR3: CASSLSLSLGTGELFF. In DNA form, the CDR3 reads TGTGCCAGCAGCCTAAGTCTTAGCTTGGGCACCGGGGAGCTGTTTTTT.

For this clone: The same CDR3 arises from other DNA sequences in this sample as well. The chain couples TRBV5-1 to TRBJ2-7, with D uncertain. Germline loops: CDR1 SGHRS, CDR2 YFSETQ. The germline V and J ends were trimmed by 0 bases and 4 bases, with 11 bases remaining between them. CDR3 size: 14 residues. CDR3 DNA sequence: TGCGCCAGCAGCTTGGCTGCAGGTACTTACGAGCAGTACTTC. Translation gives CASSLAAGTYEQYF.

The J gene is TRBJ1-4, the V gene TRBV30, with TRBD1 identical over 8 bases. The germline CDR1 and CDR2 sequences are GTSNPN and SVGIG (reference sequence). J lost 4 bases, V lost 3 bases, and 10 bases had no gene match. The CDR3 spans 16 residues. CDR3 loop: CAWSPTRTGHNEKLFF. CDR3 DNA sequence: TGTGCCTGGAGCCCTACTCGGACAGGGCATAATGAAAAACTGTTTTTT.